These 11 T cell receptor beta chains share one sample of origin, sequenced in a study of blood T cell repertoires in COVID-19. TCRdb keeps only in-frame clones here, not all; method: immunoSEQ multiplex PCR. The sample includes about 120,000 clones, around 86% of them seen just once. Sequencing was done on a sample of peripheral blood. The receptors here all came from a woman in her 70s with acute or convalescent COVID-19.

This clone was counted a few times. J is TRBJ2-3 and V is TRBV7-6; tentative D call: TRBD2 (5 bases). The CDR3 has 12 residues. V was cut by 5 bases and J by 3 bases, with 6 bases left in between. CDR1 and CDR2 (germline): SGHVS, FNYEAQ. This CDR3 is CASSRGTDTQYF. The CDR3 coding sequence is TGTGCCAGCAGCCGAGGGACAGATACGCAGTATTTT.

The chain employs TRBV30 and TRBJ2-1, with 7 bases matching TRBD1. There are 15 residues in the CDR3. V shed 2 bases, J shed 8 bases, and the junction held 12 bases outside the gene matches. Germline CDR1 and CDR2: GTSNPN and SVGIG (reference sequence). The DNA for the CDR3 is TGTGCCTGGAGTCCTCCCACAGGGGAGAACTATGAGCAGTTCTTC. It translates to CAWSPPTGENYEQFF.

The CDR3 spells CASSQAVDRGKGGYTF. The CDR3, as DNA: TGCGCCAGCAGCCAAGCGGTGGACAGGGGGAAGGGTGGCTACACCTTC. The chain joins TRBV4-1 to TRBJ1-2; TRBD1 matches at 10 bases. The junction had 9 bases not matched to a gene; V was cut back by 1 base and J by 7 bases. Per germline, CDR1 MGHRA and CDR2 YSYEKL. The CDR3 has 16 amino acids.

This chain uses TRBV27 with TRBJ1-6; D possibly corresponds to TRBD1 (6 bases). This CDR3 has 18 residues. Trimming took off 6 bases at V and 0 bases at J, with 18 bases between the two ends. Germline V gives CDR1 MNHEY, CDR2 SMNVEV (reference sequence). The DNA for the CDR3 is TGTGCCAGCAGCCCGGGGGGACATTGGAGCTCCTATAATTCACCCCTCCACTTT. This sequence encodes CASSPGGHWSSYNSPLHF.

The rearrangement joins TRBV28 to TRBJ2-2, with 7 bases identical to TRBD2. Unmatched junction bases numbered 7, after V lost 5 bases and J lost 1 base. The germline gives CDR1 MDHEN, CDR2 SYDVKM. The CDR3 is made up of 16 amino acids. The CDR3, as DNA: TGTGCCAGCAGTCCGGGGGGACGGGTGAACACCGGGGAGCTGTTTTTT. Its protein product is CASSPGGRVNTGELFF.

This chain connects TRBV15 to TRBJ2-3, with TRBD1 matching over 8 bases. CDR1 is LNHNV and CDR2 is YYDKDF in the germline V gene (reference sequence). V lost 2 bases to trimming and J lost 3 bases; unmatched junction nucleotides: 4. The CDR3 contains 15 residues. The CDR3 DNA reads TGTGCCACCAGCAGAAGAGGACAGGGAACAGATACGCAGTATTTT. Its protein is CATSRRGQGTDTQYF.

There are a few counts of this clone. The CDR3 DNA sequence: TGTGCCAGCACCAACCGTGGGGCCACCATATATTTT. It translates to CASTNRGATIYF. J is TRBJ1-3 and V is TRBV12-3 or TRBV12-4, with TRBD1 as a possible D gene (5 bases). The V end was cut by 7 bases, the J end by 9 bases, with 13 bases between. This CDR3 has 12 amino acids.

The rearrangement uses TRBV28 and TRBJ2-5; no definite D call. This CDR3 spans 12 amino acids. The ends were cut back, 6 bases at V and 5 bases at J, with 10 bases in the middle. Per germline, CDR1 MDHEN and CDR2 SYDVKM. CDR3 sequence reads: CASRSIRETQYF. CDR3 DNA sequence: TGTGCCAGCAGATCTATACGGGAGACCCAGTACTTC.

The CDR3 sequence is CASSQDRAGGYTF. The CDR3 DNA sequence: TGCGCCAGCAGCCAAGACAGGGCTGGTGGCTACACCTTC. The chain carries TRBV5-1 and TRBJ1-2; 7 nucleotides align to TRBD1. The CDR3 is made up of 13 amino acids. The V gene's germline CDR1 is SGHRS and CDR2 YFSETQ. V was pared by 4 bases and J by 7 bases, with 7 bases of the junction left unmatched.

V gene TRBV19 combines with J gene TRBJ2-3; 7 bases align to TRBD1. Germline lookup yields CDR1 LNHDA and CDR2 SQIVND (reference sequence). With 3 bases clipped from V and 0 bases from J, the junction kept 3 bases outside the gene matches. This CDR3 spans 15 amino acids. The CDR3, as DNA: TGTGCCAGTAGTATTCGGGGACAGAGCACAGATACGCAGTATTTT. It yields the protein CASSIRGQSTDTQYF.

This rearrangement joins TRBV5-4 to TRBJ2-7; 10 bases agree with TRBD2. Per germline, CDR1 SGHNT and CDR2 YYREEE (reference sequence). The CDR3 runs to 16 residues. The trim removed 0 bases at V and 2 bases at J, leaving 5 bases unmatched. CDR3: CASSLASGGGTYEQYF. The CDR3 DNA follows: TGTGCCAGCAGCTTGGCCAGCGGGGGGGGAACCTACGAGCAGTACTTC.